This T cell receptor (beta chain) was observed in a study of T-cell reconstitution after alpha-beta-depleted transplantation in children. It was with unique molecular identifiers that the TCRbeta library was prepared. TCRdb called the PCR reads again in MiXCR, with one record for every CDR3 protein. The data hold about a million distinct CDR3 sequences, with about 29% observed a single time. Germline V gives CDR1 SGHAT, CDR2 FQDESV (reference sequence). With 5 bases clipped from V and 4 bases from J, the junction kept 17 bases outside the gene matches. The CDR3 has 18 amino acids. Concerning this clonotype itself: Its antigen is as yet unknown.

Study-level results: It was surviving recipient T cells and thymic progenitors that gave some patients high TCRbeta diversity at day 60. Most T-cell counts and diversity one year after the transplant came from T cells that were newly produced. Alpha-beta T cells about two months after transplant reportedly derived from several hundred expanded graft clones.

The chain links TRBV11-1 to TRBJ2-5; TRBD1 matches at 9 bases. The sequenced sample was PBMCs, mostly from graft donor cells, obtained 360 days after TCRalphabeta/CD19-depleted stem cell transplant. The receptor was isolated from a boy younger than two who had a stem cell transplant for SCID, so the T cells may come from the graft donor. This CDR3 reads CASSHHLLRDRVTETQYF. The CDR3 nucleotides are TGTGCCAGCAGCCATCACCTCCTAAGGGACAGGGTTACAGAGACCCAGTACTTC.